This T cell receptor beta chain was obtained from a study of human CD8 memory T cell subsets. Study-wide points: While effector memory cells differed, stem-like memory and precursor exhausted T cells had similarly high diversity. Clonotypes that made up the stem-like memory T cell repertoire overlapped minimally with the precursor exhausted T cell repertoire.

This CDR3 has 18 residues. V gave up 4 bases and J gave up 16 bases, with 35 bases separating them. The V gene's germline CDR1 is SEHNR and CDR2 FQNEAQ (reference sequence). Researchers made TCR beta libraries via UMI-labeled 5' RACE. Authors' processing steps: Whatever TCR beta library was examined, it held from approximately 3,200 up to roughly 18,000 functional CDR3 beta clonotypes. Using its own MiXCR run on the 5' RACE reads, TCRdb lists one record per CDR3 protein. Here the V and J calls rest on TCRdb's processing, not on the authors' analysis. The sample carries over 7,000 distinct CDR3 sequences, around 4.2% recorded once. On this clonotype itself: Its antigen is as yet unknown.

Sequencing used CD8+ T cells from PBMCs. This receptor was obtained from a human donor in good health. The V and J genes are TRBV7-9 and TRBJ2-1; TRBD2 might be the D (5 bases). CDR3 loop: CASSSYRTGSSSYNDHFF. The CDR3 DNA sequence: TGTGCCAGCAGCTCCTATAGGACGGGAAGCAGCTCCTACAATGACCACTTCTTC.